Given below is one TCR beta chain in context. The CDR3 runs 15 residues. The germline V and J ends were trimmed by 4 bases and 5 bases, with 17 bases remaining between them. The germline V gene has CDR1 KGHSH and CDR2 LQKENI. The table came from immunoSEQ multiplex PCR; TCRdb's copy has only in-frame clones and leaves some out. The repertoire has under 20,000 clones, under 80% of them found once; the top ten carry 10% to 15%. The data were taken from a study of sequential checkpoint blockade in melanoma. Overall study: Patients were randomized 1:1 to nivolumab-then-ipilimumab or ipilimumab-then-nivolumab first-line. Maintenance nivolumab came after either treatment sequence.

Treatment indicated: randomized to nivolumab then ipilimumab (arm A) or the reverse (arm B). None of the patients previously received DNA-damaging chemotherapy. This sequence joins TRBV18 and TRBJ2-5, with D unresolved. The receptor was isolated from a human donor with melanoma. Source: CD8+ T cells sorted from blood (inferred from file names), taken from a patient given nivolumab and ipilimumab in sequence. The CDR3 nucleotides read TGTGCCAGCTCACAAAGAGACTTTATCGGGGAGACCCAGTACTTC. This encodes CASSQRDFIGETQYF.